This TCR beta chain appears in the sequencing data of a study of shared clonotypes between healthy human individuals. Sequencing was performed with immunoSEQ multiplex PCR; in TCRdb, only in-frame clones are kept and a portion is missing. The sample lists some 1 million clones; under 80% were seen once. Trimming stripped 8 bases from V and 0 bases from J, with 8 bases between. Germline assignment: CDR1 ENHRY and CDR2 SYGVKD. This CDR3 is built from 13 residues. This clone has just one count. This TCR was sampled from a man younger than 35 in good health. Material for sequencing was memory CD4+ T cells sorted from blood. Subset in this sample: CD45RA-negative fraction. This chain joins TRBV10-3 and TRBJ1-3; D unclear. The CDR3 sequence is CAIGRNSGNTIYF. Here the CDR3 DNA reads TGTGCCATCGGACGAAACTCTGGAAACACCATATATTTT.